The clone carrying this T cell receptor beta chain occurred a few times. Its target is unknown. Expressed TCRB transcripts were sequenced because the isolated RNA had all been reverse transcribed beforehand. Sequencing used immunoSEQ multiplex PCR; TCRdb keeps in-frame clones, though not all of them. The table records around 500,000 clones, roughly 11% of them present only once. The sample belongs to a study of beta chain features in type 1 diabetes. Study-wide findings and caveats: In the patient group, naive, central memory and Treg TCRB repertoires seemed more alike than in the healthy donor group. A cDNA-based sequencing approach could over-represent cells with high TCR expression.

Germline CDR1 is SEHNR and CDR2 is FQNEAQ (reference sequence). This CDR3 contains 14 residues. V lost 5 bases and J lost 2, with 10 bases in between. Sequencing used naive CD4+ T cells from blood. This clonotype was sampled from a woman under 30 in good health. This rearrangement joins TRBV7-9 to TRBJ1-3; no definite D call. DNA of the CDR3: TGTGCCAGCAGCCTGCCGTGGCCTGGAAACACCATATATTTT. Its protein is CASSLPWPGNTIYF.